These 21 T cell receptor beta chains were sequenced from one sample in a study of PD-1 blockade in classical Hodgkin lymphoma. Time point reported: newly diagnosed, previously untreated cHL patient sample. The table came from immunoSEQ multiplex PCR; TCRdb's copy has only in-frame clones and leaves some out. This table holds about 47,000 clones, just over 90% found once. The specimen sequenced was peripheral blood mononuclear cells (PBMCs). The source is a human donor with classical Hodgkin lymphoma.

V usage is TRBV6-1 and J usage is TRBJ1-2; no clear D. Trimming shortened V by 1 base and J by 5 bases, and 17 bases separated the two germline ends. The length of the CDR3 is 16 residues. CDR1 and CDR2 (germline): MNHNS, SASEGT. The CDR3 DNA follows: TGTGCCAGCAGTGAAGAGGTGTCAGCGTCCGTTTATGGCTACACCTTC. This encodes CASSEEVSASVYGYTF.

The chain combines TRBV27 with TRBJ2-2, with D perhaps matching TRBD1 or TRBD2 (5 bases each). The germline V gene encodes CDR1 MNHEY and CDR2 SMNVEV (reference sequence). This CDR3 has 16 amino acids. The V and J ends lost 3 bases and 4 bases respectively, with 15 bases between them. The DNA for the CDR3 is TGTGCCAGCAGTTTTGGGGGACCCCTAACCACCGGGGAGCTGTTTTTT. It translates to CASSFGGPLTTGELFF.

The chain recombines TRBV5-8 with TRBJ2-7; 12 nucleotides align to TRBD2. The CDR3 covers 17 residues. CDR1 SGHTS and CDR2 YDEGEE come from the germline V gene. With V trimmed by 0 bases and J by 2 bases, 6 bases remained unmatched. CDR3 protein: CASSLVPSGRATYEQYF. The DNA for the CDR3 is TGTGCCAGCAGCTTGGTACCTAGCGGGAGGGCCACCTACGAGCAGTACTTC.

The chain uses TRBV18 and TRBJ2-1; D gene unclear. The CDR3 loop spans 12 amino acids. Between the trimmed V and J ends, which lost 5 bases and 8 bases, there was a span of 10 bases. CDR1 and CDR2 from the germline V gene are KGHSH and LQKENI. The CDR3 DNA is TGTGCCAGCTCATCCCTTGAGTATGAGCAGTTCTTC. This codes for CASSSLEYEQFF.

The CDR3 DNA reads TGTGCCACCCAAGCAGGGTCCTACGAGCAGTACTTC. Protein sequence: CATQAGSYEQYF. V usage is TRBV6-5 and J usage is TRBJ2-7; perhaps TRBD1 as D (5 bases). CDR1 is MNHEY, CDR2 SVGAGI, per germline. The CDR3 is 12 amino acids. V was shortened by 10 bases and J by 1 base, with 11 bases between the two germline ends.

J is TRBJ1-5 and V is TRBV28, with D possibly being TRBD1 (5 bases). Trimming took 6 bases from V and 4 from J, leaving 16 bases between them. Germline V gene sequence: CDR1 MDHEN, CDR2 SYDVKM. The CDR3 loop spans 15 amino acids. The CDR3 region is CASRGDRLPNQPQHF. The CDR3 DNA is TGTGCCAGCAGGGGGGATCGCTTACCGAATCAGCCCCAGCATTTT.

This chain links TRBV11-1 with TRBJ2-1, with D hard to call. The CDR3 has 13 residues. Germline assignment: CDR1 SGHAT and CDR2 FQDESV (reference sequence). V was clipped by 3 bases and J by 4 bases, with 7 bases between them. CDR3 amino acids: CASSFHGYNEQFF. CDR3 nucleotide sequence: TGTGCCAGCAGCTTTCACGGGTACAATGAGCAGTTCTTC.

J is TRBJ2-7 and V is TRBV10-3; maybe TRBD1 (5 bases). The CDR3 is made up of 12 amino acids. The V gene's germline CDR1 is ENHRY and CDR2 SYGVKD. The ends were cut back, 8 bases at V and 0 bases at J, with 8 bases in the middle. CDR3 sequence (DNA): TGTGCCATCGGCAGGGACTCCTACGAGCAGTACTTC. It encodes CAIGRDSYEQYF.

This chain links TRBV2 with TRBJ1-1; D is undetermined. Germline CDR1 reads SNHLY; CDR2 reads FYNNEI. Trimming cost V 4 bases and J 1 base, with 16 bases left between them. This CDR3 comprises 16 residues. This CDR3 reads CASSGAPMLKNTEAFF. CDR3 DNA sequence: TGTGCCAGCAGTGGGGCCCCTATGTTAAAGAACACTGAAGCTTTCTTT.

CDR3 in DNA: TGTGCCAGCAGCTACACAGGGGGCGCCTCCTACGAGCAGTACTTC. It specifies CASSYTGGASYEQYF. The V and J genes are TRBV5-5 and TRBJ2-7; TRBD1 aligns across 9 bases. Germline lookup yields CDR1 SGHKS and CDR2 YYEKEE (reference sequence). CDR3 length: 15 amino acids. Losses at the gene ends were 3 bases for V and 0 bases for J; bases not matched to a gene: 4.

The CDR3 is CASSLRPLTYGYTF. CDR3 bases: TGTGCCAGCAGCTTGCGGCCGTTAACCTATGGCTACACCTTC. This rearrangement joins TRBV5-6 to TRBJ1-2, with no clear D. This CDR3 spans 14 amino acids. Between the trimmed V and J ends, which lost 1 base and 4 bases, there was a span of 11 bases. The germline CDR1 and CDR2 sequences are SGHDT and YYEEEE.

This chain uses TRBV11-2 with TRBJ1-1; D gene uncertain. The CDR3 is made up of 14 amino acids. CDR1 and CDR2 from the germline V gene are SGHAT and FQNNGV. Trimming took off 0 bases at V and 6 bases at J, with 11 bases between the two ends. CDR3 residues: CASSLERHRPEAFF. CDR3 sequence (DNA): TGTGCCAGCAGCTTAGAGAGACACAGACCTGAAGCTTTCTTT.

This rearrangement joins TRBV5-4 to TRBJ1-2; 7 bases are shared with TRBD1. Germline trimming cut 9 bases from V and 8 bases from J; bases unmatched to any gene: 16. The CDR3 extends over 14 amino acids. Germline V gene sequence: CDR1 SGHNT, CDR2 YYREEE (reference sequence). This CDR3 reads CATWTAGGPVGYTF. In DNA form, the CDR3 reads TGTGCCACATGGACTGCAGGGGGTCCTGTAGGCTACACCTTC.

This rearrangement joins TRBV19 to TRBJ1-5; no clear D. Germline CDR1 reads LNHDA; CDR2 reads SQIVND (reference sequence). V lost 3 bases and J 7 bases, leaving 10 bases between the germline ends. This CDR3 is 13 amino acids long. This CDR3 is CASSMGLSQPQHF. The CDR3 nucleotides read TGTGCCAGTAGTATGGGCCTTAGCCAGCCCCAGCATTTT.

The CDR3 nucleotides are TGTGCCAGCAGCCCCTCTCGGGAGACAGATACGCAGTATTTT. Its protein product is CASSPSRETDTQYF. The chain couples TRBV11-2 to TRBJ2-3; D possibly corresponds to TRBD2 (6 bases). Germline-derived CDR1 and CDR2 are SGHAT and FQNNGV. The CDR3 loop spans 14 amino acids. V was cut by 5 bases and J by 3 bases, with 12 bases left in between.

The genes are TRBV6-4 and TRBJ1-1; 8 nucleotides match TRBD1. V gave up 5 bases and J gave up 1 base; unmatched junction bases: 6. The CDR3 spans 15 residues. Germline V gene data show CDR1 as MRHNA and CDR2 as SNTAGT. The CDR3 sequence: CASSQEQGGNTEAFF. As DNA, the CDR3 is TGTGCCAGCAGTCAGGAACAGGGGGGGAACACTGAAGCTTTCTTT.

DNA of the CDR3: TGTGCCAGCAGTTTCTCCCAGGGGAGTAGCAATCAGCCCCAGCATTTT. Its translation: CASSFSQGSSNQPQHF. This chain links TRBV28 with TRBJ1-5; possible D gene TRBD1, 6 bases. V lost 3 bases and J lost 0, with 12 bases in between. The CDR3 contains 16 residues. Germline CDR1 MDHEN, CDR2 SYDVKM. Together with reference TRBV28 and TRBJ1-5, the CDR3 gives the full variable domain: DVKVTQSSRYLVKRTGEKVFLECVQDMDHENMFWYRQDPGLGLRLIYFSYDVKMKEKGDIPEGYSVSREKKERFSLILESASTNQTSMYLCASSFSQGSSNQPQHFGDGTRLSIL.

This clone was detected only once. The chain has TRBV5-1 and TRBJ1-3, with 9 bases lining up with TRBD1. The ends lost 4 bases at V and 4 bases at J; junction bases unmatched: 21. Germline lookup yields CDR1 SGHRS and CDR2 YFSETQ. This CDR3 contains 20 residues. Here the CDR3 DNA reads TGCGCCAGCAGCCTACAGTCGGGGGACAGGGACCTCTTGGAAGGAAACACCATATATTTT. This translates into CASSLQSGDRDLLEGNTIYF.

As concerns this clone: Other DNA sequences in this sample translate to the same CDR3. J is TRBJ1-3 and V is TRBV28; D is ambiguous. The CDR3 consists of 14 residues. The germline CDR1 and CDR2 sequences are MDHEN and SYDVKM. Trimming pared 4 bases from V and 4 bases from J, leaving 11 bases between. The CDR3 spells CASSSLPRGNTIYF. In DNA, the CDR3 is TGTGCCAGCAGTTCCTTACCGAGGGGAAACACCATATATTTT.

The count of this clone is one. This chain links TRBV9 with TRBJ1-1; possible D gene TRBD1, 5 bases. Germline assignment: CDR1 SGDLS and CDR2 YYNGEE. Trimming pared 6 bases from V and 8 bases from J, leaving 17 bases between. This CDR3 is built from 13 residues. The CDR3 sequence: CASNRGEGAEAFF. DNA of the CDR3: TGTGCCAGCAACCGCGGGGAAGGGGCCGAAGCTTTCTTT. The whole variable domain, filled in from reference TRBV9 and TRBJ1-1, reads DSGVTQTPKHLITATGQRVTLRCSPRSGDLSVYWYQQSLDQGLQFLIQYYNGEERAKGNILERFSAQQFPDLHSELNLSSLELGDSALYFCASNRGEGAEAFFGQGTRLTVV.

The CDR3 nucleotides are TGTGCCAGTAGTAGCTGGGACAGGGGGAACACTGAAGCTTTCTTT. Its translation: CASSSWDRGNTEAFF. The J gene is TRBJ1-1, the V gene TRBV19, with TRBD1 identical over 10 bases. The CDR3 totals 15 residues. Germline CDR1 is LNHDA and CDR2 is SQIVND (reference sequence). J was trimmed by 1 base and V by 4 bases; bases with no gene match: 3.